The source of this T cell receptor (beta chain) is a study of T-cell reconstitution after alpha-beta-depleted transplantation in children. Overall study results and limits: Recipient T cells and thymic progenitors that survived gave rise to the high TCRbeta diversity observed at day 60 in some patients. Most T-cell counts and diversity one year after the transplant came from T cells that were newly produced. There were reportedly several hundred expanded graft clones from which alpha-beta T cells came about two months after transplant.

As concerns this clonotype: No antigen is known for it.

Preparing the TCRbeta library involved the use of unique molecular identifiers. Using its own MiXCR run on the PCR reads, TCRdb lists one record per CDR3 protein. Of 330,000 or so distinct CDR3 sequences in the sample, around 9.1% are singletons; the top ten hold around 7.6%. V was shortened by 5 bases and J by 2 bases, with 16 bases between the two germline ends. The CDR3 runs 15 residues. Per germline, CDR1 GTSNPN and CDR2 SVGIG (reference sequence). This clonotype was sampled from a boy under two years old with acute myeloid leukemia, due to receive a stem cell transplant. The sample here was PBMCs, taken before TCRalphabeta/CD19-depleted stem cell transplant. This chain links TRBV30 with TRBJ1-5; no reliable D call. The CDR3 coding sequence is TGTGCCTGGGGGCTGAGGGCTCCGGGCAATCAGCCCCAGCATTTT. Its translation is CAWGLRAPGNQPQHF.